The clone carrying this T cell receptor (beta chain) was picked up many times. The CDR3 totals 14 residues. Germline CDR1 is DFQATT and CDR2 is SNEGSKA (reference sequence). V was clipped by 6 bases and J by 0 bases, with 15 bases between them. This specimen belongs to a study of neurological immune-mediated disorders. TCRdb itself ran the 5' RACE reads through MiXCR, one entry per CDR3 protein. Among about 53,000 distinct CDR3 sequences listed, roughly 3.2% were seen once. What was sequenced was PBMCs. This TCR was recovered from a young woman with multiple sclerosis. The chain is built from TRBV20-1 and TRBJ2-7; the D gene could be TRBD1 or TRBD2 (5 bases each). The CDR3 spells CSALKPGASYEQYF. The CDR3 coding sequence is TGCAGTGCCCTCAAACCCGGGGCCTCCTACGAGCAGTACTTC.